This T cell receptor (beta chain) is from a study of blood T cell repertoires in COVID-19. In the authors' workflow: How many nucleated cells were present was estimated from reference gene primer amplification. Method: immunoSEQ multiplex PCR; TCRdb's copy keeps in-frame clones and lacks some. V, J and clone size were drawn from that table, and D and trimming were deduced from the DNA. This table has about 170,000 clones, 70% to 90% appearing once. Only one count was recorded for this clone. The ends lost 0 bases at V and 2 bases at J; junction bases unmatched: 7. This CDR3 has 18 amino acids. In germline, CDR1 is SNHLY, CDR2 FYNNEI.

The clonotype originates from a man aged 55 to 69 who had recovered from COVID-19. The chain is built from TRBV2 and TRBJ2-3, with TRBD2 identical over 11 bases. Sequencing input: peripheral blood. As DNA, the CDR3 is TGTGCCAGCAGTGAAGCGCGCCTAGCGGGGGGCTACACAGATACGCAGTATTTT. This translates into CASSEARLAGGYTDTQYF. The complete variable domain, with remaining parts taken from reference TRBV2 and TRBJ2-3, reads EPEVTQTPSHQVTQMGQEVILRCVPISNHLYFYWYRQILGQKVEFLVSFYNNEISEKSEIFDDQFSVERPDGSNFTLKIRSTKLEDSAMYFCASSEARLAGGYTDTQYFGPGTRLTVL.